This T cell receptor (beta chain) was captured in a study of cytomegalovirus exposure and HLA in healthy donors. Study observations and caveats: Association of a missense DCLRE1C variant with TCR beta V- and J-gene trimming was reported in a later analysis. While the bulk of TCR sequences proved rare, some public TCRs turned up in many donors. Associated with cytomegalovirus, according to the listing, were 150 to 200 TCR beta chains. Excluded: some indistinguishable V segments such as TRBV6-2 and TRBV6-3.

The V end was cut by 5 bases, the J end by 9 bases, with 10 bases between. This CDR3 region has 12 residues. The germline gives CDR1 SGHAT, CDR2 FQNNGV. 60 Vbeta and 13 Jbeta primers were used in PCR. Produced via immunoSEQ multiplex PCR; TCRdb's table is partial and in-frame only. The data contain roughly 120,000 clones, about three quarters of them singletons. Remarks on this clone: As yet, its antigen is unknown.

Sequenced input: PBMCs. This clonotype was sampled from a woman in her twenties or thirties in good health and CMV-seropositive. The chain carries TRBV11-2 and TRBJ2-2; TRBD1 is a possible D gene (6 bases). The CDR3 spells CASSPTGWELFF. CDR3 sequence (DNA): TGTGCCAGCAGCCCGACAGGTTGGGAGCTGTTTTTT.